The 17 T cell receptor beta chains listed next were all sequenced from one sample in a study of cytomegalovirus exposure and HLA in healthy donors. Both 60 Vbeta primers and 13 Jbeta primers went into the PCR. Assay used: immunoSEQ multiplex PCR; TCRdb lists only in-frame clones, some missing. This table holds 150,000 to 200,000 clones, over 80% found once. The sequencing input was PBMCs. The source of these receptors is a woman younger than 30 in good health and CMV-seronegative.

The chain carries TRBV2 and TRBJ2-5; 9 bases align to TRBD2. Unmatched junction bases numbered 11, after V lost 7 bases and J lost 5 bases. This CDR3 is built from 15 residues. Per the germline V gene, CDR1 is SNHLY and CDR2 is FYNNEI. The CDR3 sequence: CASKKRGAIGETQYF. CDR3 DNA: TGTGCCAGCAAGAAGCGGGGGGCCATTGGGGAGACCCAGTACTTC.

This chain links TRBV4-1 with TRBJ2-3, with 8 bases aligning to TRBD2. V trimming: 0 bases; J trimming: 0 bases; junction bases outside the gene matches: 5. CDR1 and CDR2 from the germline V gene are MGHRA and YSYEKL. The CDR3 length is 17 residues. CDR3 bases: TGCGCCAGCAGCCAAGACGGGGGGGCCCCTAGCACAGATACGCAGTATTTT. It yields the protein CASSQDGGAPSTDTQYF.

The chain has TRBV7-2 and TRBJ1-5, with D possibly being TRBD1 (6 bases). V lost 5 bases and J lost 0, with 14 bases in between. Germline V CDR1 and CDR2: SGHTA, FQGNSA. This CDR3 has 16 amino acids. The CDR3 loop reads CASSPTTGRSNQPQHF. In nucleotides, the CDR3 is TGTGCCAGCAGCCCCACGACAGGCCGTAGCAATCAGCCCCAGCATTTT.

CDR3 residues: CASDYPTGKSYEQYF. DNA of the CDR3: TGTGCTAGTGATTACCCGACAGGAAAGAGTTACGAGCAGTACTTC. This chain links TRBV12-5 with TRBJ2-5, with D tentatively TRBD1 (6 bases). TRBJ2-7 matches the DNA end more closely, so the J call is doubtful. The germline V gene has CDR1 LGHNT and CDR2 FRNRAP. The CDR3 totals 15 residues.

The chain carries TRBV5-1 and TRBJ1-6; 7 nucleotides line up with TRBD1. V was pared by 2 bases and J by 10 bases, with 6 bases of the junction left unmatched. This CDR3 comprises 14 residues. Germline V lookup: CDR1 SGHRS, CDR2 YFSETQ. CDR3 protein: CASSLGTALSPLHF. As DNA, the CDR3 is TGCGCCAGCAGCTTAGGGACAGCCTTATCACCCCTCCACTTT.

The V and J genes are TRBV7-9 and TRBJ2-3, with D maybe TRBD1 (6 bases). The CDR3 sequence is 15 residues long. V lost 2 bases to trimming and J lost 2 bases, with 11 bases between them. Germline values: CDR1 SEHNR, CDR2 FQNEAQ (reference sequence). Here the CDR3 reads CASSLSQGSTDTQYF. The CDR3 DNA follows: TGTGCCAGCAGCTTAAGTCAGGGGTCCACAGATACGCAGTATTTT.

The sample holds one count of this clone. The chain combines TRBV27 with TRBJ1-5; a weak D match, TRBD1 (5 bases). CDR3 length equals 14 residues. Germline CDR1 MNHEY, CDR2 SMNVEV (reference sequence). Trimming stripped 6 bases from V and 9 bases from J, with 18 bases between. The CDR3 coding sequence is TGTGCCAGCAGCCTCGGTGGAGGGGTTTGGCCCCAGCATTTT. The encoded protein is CASSLGGGVWPQHF.

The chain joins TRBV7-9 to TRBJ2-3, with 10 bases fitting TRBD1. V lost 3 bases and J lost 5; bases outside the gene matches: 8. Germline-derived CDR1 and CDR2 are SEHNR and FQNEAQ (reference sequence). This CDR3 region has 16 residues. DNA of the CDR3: TGTGCCAGCAGCTTCGGGGACAGGGGCGCCGGAGATACGCAGTATTTT. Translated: CASSFGDRGAGDTQYF.

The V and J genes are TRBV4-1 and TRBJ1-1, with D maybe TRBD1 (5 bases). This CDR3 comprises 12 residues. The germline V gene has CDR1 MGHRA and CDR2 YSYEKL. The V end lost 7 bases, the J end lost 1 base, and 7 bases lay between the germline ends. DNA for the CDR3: TGCGCCAGCACGGGGGGGAACACTGAAGCTTTCTTT. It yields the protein CASTGGNTEAFF.

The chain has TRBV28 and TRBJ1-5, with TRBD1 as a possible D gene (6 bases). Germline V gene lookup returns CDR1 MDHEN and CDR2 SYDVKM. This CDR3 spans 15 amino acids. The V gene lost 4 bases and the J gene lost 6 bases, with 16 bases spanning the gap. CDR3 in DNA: TGTGCCAGCAGTTCTTGGACAGAAGAGCCTCAGCCCCAGCATTTT. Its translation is CASSSWTEEPQPQHF.

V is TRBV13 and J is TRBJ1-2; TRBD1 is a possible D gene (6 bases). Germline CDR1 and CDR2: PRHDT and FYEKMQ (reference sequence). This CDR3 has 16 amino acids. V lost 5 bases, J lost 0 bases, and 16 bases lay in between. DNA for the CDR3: TGTGCCAGCAGCCTCTCTGGACAGCCCCCTAACTATGGCTACACCTTC. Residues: CASSLSGQPPNYGYTF.

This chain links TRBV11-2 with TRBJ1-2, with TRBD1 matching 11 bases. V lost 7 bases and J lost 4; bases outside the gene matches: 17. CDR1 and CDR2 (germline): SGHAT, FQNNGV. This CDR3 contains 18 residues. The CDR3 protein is CASTSIRTGGPGGYGYTF. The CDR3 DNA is TGTGCCAGCACCTCGATCCGGACAGGGGGCCCTGGCGGCTATGGCTACACCTTC.

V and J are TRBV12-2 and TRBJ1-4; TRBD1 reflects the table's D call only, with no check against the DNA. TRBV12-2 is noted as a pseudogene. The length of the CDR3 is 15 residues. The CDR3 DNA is TGTGCAAGTCGCCAAGGGACAGGGGGCTATGAAAAACTGTTTTTT. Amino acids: CASRQGTGGYEKLFF.

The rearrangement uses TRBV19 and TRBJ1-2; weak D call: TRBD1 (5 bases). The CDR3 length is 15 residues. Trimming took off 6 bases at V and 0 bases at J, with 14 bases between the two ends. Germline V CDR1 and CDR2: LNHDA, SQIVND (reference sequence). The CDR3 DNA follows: TGTGCCAGTAGCTACATCGGGGGGGCTAACTATGGCTACACCTTC. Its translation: CASSYIGGANYGYTF.

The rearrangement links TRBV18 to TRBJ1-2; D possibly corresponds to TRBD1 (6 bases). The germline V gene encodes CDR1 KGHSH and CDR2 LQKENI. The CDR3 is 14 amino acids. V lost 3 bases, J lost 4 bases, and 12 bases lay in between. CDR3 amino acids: CASSPSGQSYGYTF. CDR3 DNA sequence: TGTGCCAGCTCACCTTCCGGACAGAGCTATGGCTACACCTTC.

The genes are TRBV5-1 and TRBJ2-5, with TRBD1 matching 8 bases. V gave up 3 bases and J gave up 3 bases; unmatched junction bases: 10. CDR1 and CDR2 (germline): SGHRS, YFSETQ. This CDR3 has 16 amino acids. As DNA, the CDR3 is TGCGCCAGCAGCTCAGTGGGACAGGTCGATGAAGAGACCCAGTACTTC. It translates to CASSSVGQVDEETQYF. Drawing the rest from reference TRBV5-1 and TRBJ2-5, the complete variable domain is KAGVTQTPRYLIKTRGQQVTLSCSPISGHRSVSWYQQTPGQGLQFLFEYFSETQRNKGNFPGRFSGRQFSNSRSEMNVSTLELGDSALYLCASSSVGQVDEETQYFGPGTRLLVL.

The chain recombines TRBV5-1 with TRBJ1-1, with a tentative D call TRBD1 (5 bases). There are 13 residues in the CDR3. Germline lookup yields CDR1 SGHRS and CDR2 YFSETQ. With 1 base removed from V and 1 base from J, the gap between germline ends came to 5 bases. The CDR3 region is CASSLQGNTEAFF. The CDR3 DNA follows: TGCGCCAGCAGCTTGCAGGGGAACACTGAAGCTTTCTTT.